The 20 T cell receptor beta chains given below trace back to one sample, sequenced in a study of control samples from healthy donors and cancer patients. This table comes from immunoSEQ multiplex PCR, and its TCRdb copy is limited to in-frame clones, with some not included. Of around 100,000 clones listed, roughly 87% are singletons. The sequenced sample consisted of blood. Source of these receptors: a woman between 45 and 60 years old in good health.

The sample holds a few counts of this clone. The chain employs TRBV14 and TRBJ2-5; D not certain. V was cut by 4 bases and J by 7 bases, with 16 bases left in between. The germline V gene has CDR1 SGHDN and CDR2 FVKESK. This CDR3 is built from 14 residues. The CDR3 here is CASSLAGSSGTQYF. The CDR3 nucleotides are TGTGCCAGCAGCCTGGCTGGGTCCTCAGGGACCCAGTACTTC.

The gene calls are TRBV7-9 and TRBJ1-1; a weak D match, TRBD1 (6 bases). Germline V gene sequence: CDR1 SEHNR, CDR2 FQNEAQ (reference sequence). This CDR3 is 13 amino acids long. Trimming cost V 5 bases and J 8 bases, with 15 bases left between them. In nucleotides, the CDR3 is TGTGCCAGCAGCCCGCGGACAGAGACGGAAGCTTTCTTT. Translated, it gives CASSPRTETEAFF.

The chain uses TRBV29-1 and TRBJ2-5, with 13 bases identical to TRBD2. Trimming cost V 6 bases and J 5 bases; bases outside gene matches: 24. Germline assignment: CDR1 SQVTM and CDR2 ANQGSEA. This CDR3 spans 20 amino acids. The CDR3 protein is CSVPGRGLAGEGLRAETQYF. The CDR3, as DNA: TGCAGCGTCCCCGGGCGTGGACTAGCGGGAGAGGGGTTACGGGCCGAGACCCAGTACTTC. Full variable domain (remainder filled in from reference TRBV29-1 and TRBJ2-5): SAVISQKPSRDICQRGTSLTIQCQVDSQVTMMFWYRQQPGQSLTLIATANQGSEATYESGFVIDKFPISRPNLTFSTLTVSNMSPEDSSIYLCSVPGRGLAGEGLRAETQYFGPGTRLLVL.

This chain connects TRBV7-3 to TRBJ2-1, with D possibly TRBD1 on 6 matching bases. This CDR3 is 13 amino acids long. Trimming cost V 5 bases and J 8 bases, with 13 bases left between them. The germline gives CDR1 SGHTA, CDR2 FQGTGA. The CDR3 loop is CASSLLGGDEQFF. CDR3 nucleotides: TGTGCCAGCAGCCTTCTAGGGGGAGATGAGCAGTTCTTC.

This clone was detected once. The chain combines TRBV7-2 with TRBJ2-1; no clear D gene. Trimming removed 5 bases at V and 4 bases at J, with 12 bases between. CDR3 length: 14 residues. CDR1 SGHTA and CDR2 FQGNSA come from the germline V gene. CDR3 DNA sequence: TGTGCCAGCAGCCGTCCCGACCTTTACAATGAGCAGTTCTTC. Its protein product is CASSRPDLYNEQFF. Full variable domain (outside the CDR3, taken from reference TRBV7-2 and TRBJ2-1): GAGVSQSPSNKVTEKGKDVELRCDPISGHTALYWYRQSLGQGLEFLIYFQGNSAPDKSGLPSDRFSAERTGGSVSTLTIQRTQQEDSAVYLCASSRPDLYNEQFFGPGTRLTVL.

This chain connects TRBV6-4 to TRBJ1-6; possible D gene TRBD1, 6 bases. V lost 3 bases to trimming and J lost 6 bases, with 9 bases between them. The CDR3 consists of 14 residues. In germline, CDR1 is MRHNA, CDR2 SNTAGT. The CDR3 region has the DNA TGTGCCAGCAGTGAGGGGGCAGGTAATTCACCCCTCCACTTT. This encodes CASSEGAGNSPLHF.

As to this clone: Germline and junction disagree at one end, which may indicate a read error. J is TRBJ1-1 and V is TRBV18; possible D gene TRBD1, 6 bases. This CDR3 has 12 residues. Germline values: CDR1 KGHSH, CDR2 LQKENI. The CDR3 sequence: CASSPDRSPSYF. The CDR3 DNA reads as TGTGCCAGCTCTCCAGACAGGTCCCCCTCCTATTTT.

This chain joins TRBV7-2 and TRBJ2-2; TRBD2 matches at 9 bases. V lost 5 bases and J lost 4; bases outside the gene matches: 8. CDR1 and CDR2 from the germline V gene are SGHTA and FQGNSA. This CDR3 has 16 amino acids. The CDR3 loop is CASSPNSGRRTGELFF. The CDR3 nucleotides read TGTGCCAGCAGCCCAAATAGCGGGAGACGCACCGGGGAGCTGTTTTTT.

This clone occurred once. The CDR3 sequence is CASSYKAGVKERSPLHF. CDR3 nucleotide sequence: TGTGCCAGCAGTTACAAAGCAGGGGTCAAAGAGCGATCACCCCTCCACTTT. This rearrangement joins TRBV21-1 to TRBJ1-6; TRBD1, the table's D call, lacks a check against the DNA. TRBV21-1 is annotated as a pseudogene. The length of the CDR3 is 17 residues.

The chain uses TRBV19 and TRBJ1-2; tentatively, D is TRBD1 (5 bases). The V end was cut by 6 bases, the J end by 4 bases, with 15 bases between. Germline-derived CDR1 and CDR2 are LNHDA and SQIVND (reference sequence). The CDR3 runs to 14 residues. Here the CDR3 DNA reads TGTGCCAGTAGATCGACAGCGGAGTTCTATGGCTACACCTTC. Translation: CASRSTAEFYGYTF.

This chain connects TRBV18 to TRBJ1-2, with TRBD1 matching 7 bases. Germline V gives CDR1 KGHSH, CDR2 LQKENI. Germline trimming cut 5 bases from V and 8 bases from J; bases unmatched to any gene: 8. The CDR3 is 13 residues long. The CDR3 DNA reads as TGTGCCAGCTCAGCAGAGGGGGCTGGAGGCTACACCTTC. It is translated as CASSAEGAGGYTF. The variable domain in full, with the rest retrieved from reference TRBV18 and TRBJ1-2, is NAGVMQNPRHLVRRRGQEARLRCSPMKGHSHVYWYRQLPEEGLKFMVYLQKENIIDESGMPKERFSAEFPKEGPSILRIQQVVRGDSAAYFCASSAEGAGGYTFGSGTRLTVV.

This chain links TRBV5-1 with TRBJ2-2; 7 nucleotides align to TRBD1. Germline CDR1 SGHRS, CDR2 YFSETQ. The CDR3 runs to 14 residues. The V gene end was trimmed by 2 bases and the J gene end by 6 bases; junction bases not matched to a gene: 4. CDR3 sequence reads: CASSFTGAAGELFF. The CDR3 DNA sequence: TGCGCCAGCAGCTTTACAGGGGCCGCCGGGGAGCTGTTTTTT.

The DNA of the CDR3 is TGTGCCAGCAGGCCACCGGGACCTCGCACAGATACGCAGTATTTT. Residues: CASRPPGPRTDTQYF. The rearrangement uses TRBV6-5 and TRBJ2-3; D is perhaps TRBD1 or TRBD2 (5 bases each). The V end was cut by 6 bases, the J end by 1 base, with 14 bases between. Germline assignment: CDR1 MNHEY and CDR2 SVGAGI. The CDR3 length is 15 residues.

This clone was observed a handful of times. The chain employs TRBV7-9 and TRBJ1-2; D gene unclear. Trimming stripped 5 bases from V and 1 base from J, with 11 bases between. This CDR3 region has 14 residues. CDR1 is SEHNR and CDR2 is FQNEAQ in the germline V gene (reference sequence). The CDR3 region is CASSPAQNNYGYTF. CDR3 in DNA: TGTGCCAGCAGCCCCGCCCAGAATAACTATGGCTACACCTTC.

The chain couples TRBV12-5 to TRBJ2-7; 7 positions match TRBD1. V lost 7 bases, J lost 6 bases, and 6 bases stayed unmatched. There are 12 residues in the CDR3. Germline-derived CDR1 and CDR2 are LGHNT and FRNRAP. As DNA, the CDR3 is TGTGCTAGTGACACGACAGGGTCCGAGCAGTACTTC. Its translation is CASDTTGSEQYF.

The V call is TRBV5-1, the J call TRBJ2-5; 11 bases align to TRBD2. V lost 2 bases and J lost 5; bases outside the gene matches: 5. CDR3 length equals 15 residues. The germline gives CDR1 SGHRS, CDR2 YFSETQ. The DNA for the CDR3 is TGCGCCAGCAGCTTTAGCGGGGGGGCCTGGGAGACCCAGTACTTC. Amino acid sequence: CASSFSGGAWETQYF.

The rearrangement links TRBV19 to TRBJ1-5, with D possibly matching TRBD1 (6 bases). The CDR3 sequence is 16 residues long. Germline assignment: CDR1 LNHDA and CDR2 SQIVND (reference sequence). Trimming removed 8 bases from V and 2 bases from J, with 19 bases in between. This chain's CDR3 is CASWGGQLVGNQPQHF. Written as DNA, the CDR3 is TGTGCCAGTTGGGGGGGCCAGCTAGTGGGCAATCAGCCCCAGCATTTT.

V is TRBV2 and J is TRBJ2-1; 9 nucleotides line up with TRBD2. The CDR3 has 15 amino acids. Germline CDR1 is SNHLY and CDR2 is FYNNEI. V shed 6 bases, J shed 4 bases, and the junction held 7 bases outside the gene matches. The CDR3 loop is CASRETSGRYNEQFF. The CDR3 DNA reads TGTGCCAGCAGAGAGACTAGCGGCCGGTACAATGAGCAGTTCTTC. Together with reference TRBV2 and TRBJ2-1, the CDR3 gives the full variable domain: EPEVTQTPSHQVTQMGQEVILRCVPISNHLYFYWYRQILGQKVEFLVSFYNNEISEKSEIFDDQFSVERPDGSNFTLKIRSTKLEDSAMYFCASRETSGRYNEQFFGPGTRLTVL.

The J gene is TRBJ2-3, the V gene TRBV5-8, with D possibly called TRBD1 or TRBD2 (5 bases each). In germline, CDR1 is SGHTS, CDR2 YDEGEE. V lost 5 bases and J 0 bases, leaving 16 bases between the germline ends. The CDR3 consists of 16 residues. Written as DNA, the CDR3 is TGTGCCAGCAGGGGACGGTTTCAACCTAGCACAGATACGCAGTATTTT. It yields the protein CASRGRFQPSTDTQYF. Supplemented by reference TRBV5-8 and TRBJ2-3, the full variable domain reads EAGVTQSPTHLIKTRGQQATLRCSPISGHTSVYWYQQALGLGLQFLLWYDEGEERNRGNFPPRFSGRQFPNYSSELNVNALELEDSALYLCASRGRFQPSTDTQYFGPGTRLTVL.

The chain carries TRBV7-9 and TRBJ2-1; D might be TRBD1 (5 bases). Germline V gene lookup returns CDR1 SEHNR and CDR2 FQNEAQ (reference sequence). CDR3 size: 14 residues. Trimming shortened V by 1 base and J by 6 bases, and 10 bases separated the two germline ends. The CDR3 sequence is CASSLGARVNEQFF. As DNA, the CDR3 is TGTGCCAGCAGCTTAGGGGCCAGGGTCAATGAGCAGTTCTTC. The variable domain in full, completed from reference TRBV7-9 and TRBJ2-1, reads DTGVSQNPRHKITKRGQNVTFRCDPISEHNRLYWYRQTLGQGPEFLTYFQNEAQLEKSRLLSDRFSAERPKGSFSTLEIQRTEQGDSAMYLCASSLGARVNEQFFGPGTRLTVL.